The source of this T cell receptor (beta chain) is a study of identical twins. TCRdb reprocessed the 5' RACE reads via MiXCR and lists one record per CDR3 protein. The profile shows 1.5 million to 2 million distinct CDR3 sequences, under 35% of them singletons. This clonotype was detected many times. V shed 5 bases, J shed 5 bases, and the junction held 13 bases outside the gene matches. This CDR3 has 16 residues. Germline-derived CDR1 and CDR2 are SGHTA and FQGNSA. The rearrangement joins TRBV7-2 to TRBJ2-7; 9 bases line up with TRBD2. The material sequenced was cord blood. The sequence derives from a newborn girl in good health. CDR3 residues: CASSPSGTSYLNEQYF. CDR3 DNA sequence: TGTGCCAGCAGCCCTTCCGGGACTAGCTACCTGAACGAGCAGTACTTC.